Shown below are 18 T cell receptor beta chains from a single sample sequenced in a study of graft-versus-host responses after intestinal transplantation. The repertoire was sequenced with immunoSEQ multiplex PCR; TCRdb's copy has only in-frame clones and lacks some. The table records 50,000 or so clones, 80% to 95% of them present only once. No antigens are known for them. Material: unstimulated CD4+ T cells sorted from spleen or lymph node cells, obtained before transplant. These receptors originate from a human donor who was the organ donor for an intestinal transplant.

V usage is TRBV7-2 and J usage is TRBJ1-1; D is undetermined. Trimming took off 2 bases at V and 1 base at J, with 8 bases between the two ends. The V gene's germline CDR1 is SGHTA and CDR2 FQGNSA. The CDR3 runs to 14 residues. CDR3 in amino acids: CASSLFSRNTEAFF. In DNA form, the CDR3 reads TGTGCCAGCAGCTTATTCTCAAGGAACACTGAAGCTTTCTTT.

There are a few counts of this clone. This chain links TRBV21-1 with TRBJ1-5; the table's D call of TRBD1 was not tested on the DNA. TRBV21-1 is a known pseudogene. This CDR3 spans 13 amino acids. The CDR3 is CASRQDSNQPQHF. The CDR3 region has the DNA TGTGCCAGCAGACAGGATAGCAATCAGCCCCAGCATTTT.

The J gene is TRBJ1-2, the V gene TRBV28; D perhaps matches TRBD1 (6 bases). Trimming stripped 2 bases from V and 4 bases from J, with 11 bases between. This CDR3 contains 14 residues. Germline V CDR1 and CDR2: MDHEN, SYDVKM. CDR3 sequence: CASSLGGGGYGYTF. The CDR3 DNA reads as TGTGCCAGCAGTTTAGGTGGAGGGGGCTATGGCTACACCTTC.

V gene TRBV7-2 combines with J gene TRBJ2-5; 9 bases align to TRBD2. The J call may be mistaken, given a closer DNA end match to TRBJ2-7. In germline, CDR1 is SGHTA, CDR2 FQGNSA. CDR3 length: 16 amino acids. In nucleotides, the CDR3 is TGTGCCAGCAGCTTAAGGGCGGGAGGGAGCTCCTACGAGCAGTACTTC. It specifies CASSLRAGGSSYEQYF.

The chain combines TRBV19 with TRBJ2-3; TRBD1 agrees at 8 bases. The CDR3 extends over 14 amino acids. Trimming removed 4 bases from V and 4 bases from J; junction bases left unmatched: 4. The germline V gene encodes CDR1 LNHDA and CDR2 SQIVND (reference sequence). CDR3 amino acids: CASSKLTGADTQYF. The CDR3, as DNA: TGTGCCAGTAGTAAACTGACAGGGGCAGATACGCAGTATTTT.

The chain employs TRBV28 and TRBJ2-7; 10 positions match TRBD1. V trimming: 3 bases; J trimming: 5 bases; junction bases outside the gene matches: 10. The CDR3 covers 16 residues. CDR1 is MDHEN and CDR2 is SYDVKM in the germline V gene. CDR3 residues: CASSFASGQGRHEQYF. DNA of the CDR3: TGTGCCAGCAGTTTCGCTTCGGGACAGGGGCGCCACGAGCAGTACTTC.

In this sample, this clone turned up once. J is TRBJ1-1 and V is TRBV5-1; perhaps TRBD1 as D (5 bases). CDR1 and CDR2 (germline): SGHRS, YFSETQ. The CDR3 contains 14 residues. V lost 5 bases to trimming and J lost 7 bases, with 18 bases between them. CDR3 sequence (DNA): TGCGCCAGCAGTCGAGGGGCCTCCACGGGTGAAGCTTTCTTT. As protein: CASSRGASTGEAFF.

The chain combines TRBV20-1 with TRBJ1-1; D call uncertain. CDR3 size: 8 residues. V dropped 5 bases and J dropped 9 bases, with 4 bases sitting between them. Per germline, CDR1 DFQATT and CDR2 SNEGSKA (reference sequence). The CDR3 protein is CSASQAFF. Here the CDR3 DNA reads TGCAGTGCTTCCCAAGCTTTCTTT.

This sequence joins TRBV9 and TRBJ2-3; D unclear. Trimming took 3 bases from V and 2 from J, leaving 10 bases between them. The CDR3 runs to 14 residues. Germline V gene sequence: CDR1 SGDLS, CDR2 YYNGEE. In DNA form, the CDR3 reads TGTGCCAGCAGCGGTGCTTCTAACACAGATACGCAGTATTTT. Protein product: CASSGASNTDTQYF.

The chain carries TRBV7-3 and TRBJ2-5, with 8 bases lining up with TRBD1. Per germline, CDR1 SGHTA and CDR2 FQGTGA. The V segment lost 1 base and the J segment 5 bases; nucleotides outside the gene matches: 6. The CDR3 is 15 residues long. Here the CDR3 DNA reads TGTGCCAGCAGCTTAAATCCAGGGGGCTCGGAGACCCAGTACTTC. Translation gives CASSLNPGGSETQYF.

Regarding this clone: Different DNA sequences within this sample yield the same CDR3. This chain joins TRBV30 and TRBJ2-5; D gene ambiguous. The germline V gene encodes CDR1 GTSNPN and CDR2 SVGIG (reference sequence). V lost 0 bases and J 2 bases, leaving 7 bases between the germline ends. The CDR3 consists of 13 residues. This CDR3 is CAWSVRRQETQYF. Written as DNA, the CDR3 is TGTGCCTGGAGTGTACGGAGACAAGAGACCCAGTACTTC.

This chain joins TRBV6-5 and TRBJ2-3; 8 nucleotides match TRBD2. V shed 0 bases, J shed 2 bases, and the junction held 4 bases outside the gene matches. This CDR3 has 16 residues. Per the germline V gene, CDR1 is MNHEY and CDR2 is SVGAGI. The CDR3 sequence is CASSYSSGSFTDTQYF. The CDR3, as DNA: TGTGCCAGCAGTTACTCGAGCGGGAGCTTCACAGATACGCAGTATTTT.

V usage is TRBV19 and J usage is TRBJ2-5, with 10 nucleotides matching TRBD1. The CDR3 length is 15 residues. CDR1 and CDR2 (germline): LNHDA, SQIVND (reference sequence). V dropped 6 bases and J dropped 5; count of bases not matched to a gene: 9. CDR3 sequence (DNA): TGTGCCAGTAGAGTTGAACCGGACAGGGGGGAGACCCAGTACTTC. Its translation is CASRVEPDRGETQYF.

The gene calls are TRBV11-2 and TRBJ2-2; no reliable D call. The V gene lost 11 bases and the J gene lost 3 bases, with 7 bases spanning the gap. Per the germline V gene, CDR1 is SGHAT and CDR2 is FQNNGV. The CDR3 covers 11 residues. CDR3 protein: CAVTYTGELFF. The CDR3 bases are TGTGCCGTCACCTACACCGGGGAGCTGTTTTTT.

The J gene is TRBJ2-1, the V gene TRBV11-1; the D gene is possibly TRBD2 (5 bases). The germline gives CDR1 SGHAT, CDR2 FQDESV (reference sequence). The V end lost 2 bases, the J end lost 5 bases, and 13 bases lay between the germline ends. The CDR3 has 15 amino acids. CDR3 sequence: CASSLLSSTHNEQFF. CDR3 bases: TGTGCCAGCAGCTTATTGTCTAGCACCCACAATGAGCAGTTCTTC.

The chain couples TRBV7-2 to TRBJ2-3; D is perhaps TRBD1 (6 bases). This CDR3 is built from 15 residues. CDR1 and CDR2 (germline): SGHTA, FQGNSA. Trimming removed 3 bases at V and 1 base at J, with 11 bases between. The CDR3 loop is CASSFRQAGTDTQYF. The CDR3 nucleotides read TGTGCCAGCAGCTTTAGACAGGCGGGCACAGATACGCAGTATTTT.

The V and J genes are TRBV7-2 and TRBJ2-7, with 10 bases aligning to TRBD1. Germline CDR1 SGHTA, CDR2 FQGNSA. The ends lost 2 bases at V and 4 bases at J; junction bases unmatched: 2. The length of the CDR3 is 14 residues. CDR3 DNA sequence: TGTGCCAGCAGCTTATGGGGACAGGGGTACGAGCAGTACTTC. Its protein is CASSLWGQGYEQYF.

The V and J genes are TRBV29-1 and TRBJ2-4; D is uncertain. Germline V lookup: CDR1 SQVTM, CDR2 ANQGSEA. This CDR3 is built from 12 residues. Trimming cost V 3 bases and J 0 bases, with 3 bases left between them. DNA for the CDR3: TGCAGCGTTGACATAGCCAAAAACATTCAGTACTTC. This sequence encodes CSVDIAKNIQYF.